The TCR beta chain under discussion was sequenced for a study of cytomegalovirus exposure and HLA in healthy donors. Study-wide results and limits: The sole available immune exposure information was CMV serostatus. The dataset shows that most TCR sequences were rare, while some public TCRs occurred in many donors.

Both 60 Vbeta primers and 13 Jbeta primers went into the PCR. Authors' analysis steps: Per a later analysis, the number of unique TCR beta chains was roughly 83 million, of which 10 million to 11 million were shared. Repertoires were generated with immunoSEQ multiplex PCR, while TCRdb's copy carries only in-frame clones and drops some. The DNA gave D and trimming, while V, J and clone size come from that table. The table lists under 150,000 clones, more than 75% of them singletons. These donors, healthy bone marrow donors, were studied. Remarks on this clone: Its target is unknown.

This CDR3 has 15 amino acids. The germline gives CDR1 SGHRS, CDR2 YFSETQ. The V end lost 2 bases, the J end lost 7 bases, and 18 bases lay between the germline ends. This clonotype originated in a woman in her 40s in good health and CMV-seropositive. Sample: PBMCs. The V and J genes are TRBV5-1 and TRBJ1-2, with D possibly being TRBD1 (6 bases). For the CDR3, the DNA is TGCGCCAGCAGCTTAATGGCACAGGGAGACGGTGGCTACACCTTC. This sequence encodes CASSLMAQGDGGYTF.